This TCR beta chain originates from a study of T cell changes during pregnancy in multiple sclerosis. The table came from immunoSEQ multiplex PCR; TCRdb's copy has only in-frame clones and leaves some out. The sample records approximately 89,000 clones, around 94% being singletons. The CDR3 extends over 15 amino acids. Germline CDR1 is MDHEN and CDR2 is SYDVKM. V shed 1 base, J shed 7 bases, and the junction held 7 bases outside the gene matches. The gene calls are TRBV28 and TRBJ2-7, with 10 positions matching TRBD2. This TCR was sampled from a female donor in good health, enrolled as a control in a pregnancy study. The sample consisted of peripheral blood, taken after pregnancy. The CDR3 coding sequence is TGTGCCAGCAGTTTATTGCCTAGCGGGAGAAAAGAGCAGTACTTC. Its protein is CASSLLPSGRKEQYF. The complete variable domain, with remaining parts taken from reference TRBV28 and TRBJ2-7, reads DVKVTQSSRYLVKRTGEKVFLECVQDMDHENMFWYRQDPGLGLRLIYFSYDVKMKEKGDIPEGYSVSREKKERFSLILESASTNQTSMYLCASSLLPSGRKEQYFGPGTRLTVT.